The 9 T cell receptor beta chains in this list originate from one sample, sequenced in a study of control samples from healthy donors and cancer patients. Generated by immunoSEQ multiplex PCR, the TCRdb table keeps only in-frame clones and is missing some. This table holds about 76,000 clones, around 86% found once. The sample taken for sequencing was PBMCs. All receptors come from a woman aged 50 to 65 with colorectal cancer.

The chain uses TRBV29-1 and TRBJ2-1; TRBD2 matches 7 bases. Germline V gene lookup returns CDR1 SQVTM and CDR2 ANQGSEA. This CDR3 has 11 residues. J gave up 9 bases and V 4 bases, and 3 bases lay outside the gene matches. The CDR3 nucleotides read TGCAGCGTTGTGGGGGGGGTTGAGCAGTTCTTC. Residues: CSVVGGVEQFF.

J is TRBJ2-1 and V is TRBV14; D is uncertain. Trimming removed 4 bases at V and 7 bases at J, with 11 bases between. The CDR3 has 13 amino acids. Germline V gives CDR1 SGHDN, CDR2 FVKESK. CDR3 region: CASSPRVGNEQFF. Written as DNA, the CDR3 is TGTGCCAGCAGCCCACGTGTAGGGAATGAGCAGTTCTTC.

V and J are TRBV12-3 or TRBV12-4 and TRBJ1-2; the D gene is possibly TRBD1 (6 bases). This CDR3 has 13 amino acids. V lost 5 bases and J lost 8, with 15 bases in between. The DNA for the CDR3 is TGTGCCAGCAGTACCACAGGGTTGGCCGGCTACACCTTC. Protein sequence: CASSTTGLAGYTF.

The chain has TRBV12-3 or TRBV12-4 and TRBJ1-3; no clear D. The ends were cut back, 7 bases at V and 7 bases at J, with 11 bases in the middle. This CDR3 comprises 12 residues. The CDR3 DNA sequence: TGTGCCAGCAATAACCAGTTCAACACCATATATTTT. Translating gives CASNNQFNTIYF.

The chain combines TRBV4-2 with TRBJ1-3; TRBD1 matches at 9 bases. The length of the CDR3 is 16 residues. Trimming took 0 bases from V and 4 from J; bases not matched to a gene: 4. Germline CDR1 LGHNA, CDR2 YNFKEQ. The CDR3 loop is CASSQDLDRGGNTIYF. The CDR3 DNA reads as TGTGCCAGCAGCCAAGATCTGGACAGGGGAGGAAACACCATATATTTT.

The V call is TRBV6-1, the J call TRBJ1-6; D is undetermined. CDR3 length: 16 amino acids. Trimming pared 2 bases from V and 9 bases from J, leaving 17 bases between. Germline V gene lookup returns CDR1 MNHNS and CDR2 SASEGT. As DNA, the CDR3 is TGTGCCAGCAGTGAAACGTTGGCAGGTCTGAGTTCACCCCTCCACTTT. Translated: CASSETLAGLSSPLHF.

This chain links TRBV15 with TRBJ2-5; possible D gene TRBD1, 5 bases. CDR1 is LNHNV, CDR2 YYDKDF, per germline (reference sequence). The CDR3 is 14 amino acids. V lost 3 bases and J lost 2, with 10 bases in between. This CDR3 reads CATSRDKGQETQYF. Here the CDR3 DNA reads TGTGCCACCAGCAGGGATAAGGGGCAAGAGACCCAGTACTTC.

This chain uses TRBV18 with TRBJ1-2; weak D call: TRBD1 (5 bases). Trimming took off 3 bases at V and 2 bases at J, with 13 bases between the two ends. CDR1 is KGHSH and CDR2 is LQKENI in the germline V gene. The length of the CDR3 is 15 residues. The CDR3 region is CASSPAGLINYGYTF. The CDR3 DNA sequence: TGTGCCAGCTCACCCGCGGGACTGATAAACTATGGCTACACCTTC.

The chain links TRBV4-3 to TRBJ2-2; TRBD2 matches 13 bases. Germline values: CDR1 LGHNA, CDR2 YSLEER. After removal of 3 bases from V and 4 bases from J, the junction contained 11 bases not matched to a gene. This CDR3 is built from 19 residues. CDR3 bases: TGCGCCAGCAGCCAGGAGGTCCGGACTAGCGGGGGACGCACCGGGGAGCTGTTTTTT. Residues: CASSQEVRTSGGRTGELFF.